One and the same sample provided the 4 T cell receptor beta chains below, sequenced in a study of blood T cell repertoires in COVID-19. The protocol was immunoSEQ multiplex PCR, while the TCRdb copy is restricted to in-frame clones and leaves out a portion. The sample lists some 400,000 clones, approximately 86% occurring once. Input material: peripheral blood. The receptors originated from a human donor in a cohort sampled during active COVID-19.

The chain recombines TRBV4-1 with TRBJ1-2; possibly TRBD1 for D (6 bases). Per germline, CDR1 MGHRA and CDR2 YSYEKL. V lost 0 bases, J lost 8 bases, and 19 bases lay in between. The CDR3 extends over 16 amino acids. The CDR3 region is CASSQEERNRAGGYTF. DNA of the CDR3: TGCGCCAGCAGCCAAGAAGAACGTAACAGGGCCGGAGGCTACACCTTC.

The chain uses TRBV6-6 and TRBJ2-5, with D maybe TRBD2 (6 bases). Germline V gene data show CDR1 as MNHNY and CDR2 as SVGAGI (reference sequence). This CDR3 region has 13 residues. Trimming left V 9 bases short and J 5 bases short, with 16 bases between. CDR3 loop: CASTWRVEETQYF. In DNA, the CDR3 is TGTGCCAGTACATGGAGGGTCGAGGAGACCCAGTACTTC.

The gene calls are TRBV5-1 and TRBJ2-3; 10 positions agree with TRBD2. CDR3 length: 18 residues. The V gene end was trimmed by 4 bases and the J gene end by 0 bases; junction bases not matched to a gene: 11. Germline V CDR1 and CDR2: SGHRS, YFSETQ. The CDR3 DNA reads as TGCGCCAGCAGCCCCCGGGCTAGCGGGGGCACTAGCACAGATACGCAGTATTTT. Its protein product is CASSPRASGGTSTDTQYF.

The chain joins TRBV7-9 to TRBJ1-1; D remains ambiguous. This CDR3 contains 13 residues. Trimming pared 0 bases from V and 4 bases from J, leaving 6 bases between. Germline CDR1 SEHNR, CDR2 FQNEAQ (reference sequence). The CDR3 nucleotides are TGTGCCAGCAGCTTAGCGCGGGTCACTGAAGCTTTCTTT. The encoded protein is CASSLARVTEAFF.